The 27 T cell receptor beta chains presented below share a single source sample, sequenced in a study of blood T cell repertoires in COVID-19. Measured with immunoSEQ multiplex PCR; TCRdb has only the in-frame clones, and not every one. The table includes around 200,000 clones, around 83% detected once. Material: peripheral blood. These receptors were taken from a woman of 80 years or more with acute or convalescent COVID-19.

This chain connects TRBV6-2 or TRBV6-3 to TRBJ2-3, with TRBD2 matching over 7 bases. The CDR3 totals 15 residues. CDR1 is MNHEY and CDR2 is SVGEGT in the germline V gene. Trimming removed 2 bases from V and 5 bases from J; junction bases left unmatched: 7. CDR3 amino acids: CASSYQREDLDTQYF. The CDR3 coding sequence is TGTGCCAGCAGTTACCAGCGGGAAGATTTAGATACGCAGTATTTT.

This clone came up once. The chain recombines TRBV4-3 with TRBJ1-4; 8 bases map to TRBD1. The CDR3 runs 15 residues. Trimming removed 1 base from V and 10 bases from J; junction bases left unmatched: 8. Germline CDR1 reads LGHNA; CDR2 reads YSLEER. The CDR3: CASSQGTGLIGKLFF. The CDR3 nucleotides are TGCGCCAGCAGCCAAGGGACAGGGTTGATAGGAAAACTGTTTTTT.

V is TRBV2 and J is TRBJ1-3; no clear D. The CDR3 length is 16 residues. V was pared by 0 bases and J by 0 bases, with 9 bases between. CDR1 and CDR2 from the germline V gene are SNHLY and FYNNEI. CDR3 region: CASSEALASSGNTIYF. Here the CDR3 DNA reads TGTGCCAGCAGTGAAGCGCTAGCCTCCTCTGGAAACACCATATATTTT.

This clone was seen only once. The chain carries TRBV27 and TRBJ2-5, with 9 bases aligning to TRBD1. Germline CDR1 and CDR2: MNHEY and SMNVEV (reference sequence). The CDR3 runs to 12 residues. Trimming took 9 bases from V and 5 from J; bases not matched to a gene: 4. The CDR3 sequence: CARPGTGETQYF. The CDR3 DNA reads as TGTGCCAGGCCCGGGACAGGGGAGACCCAGTACTTC.

The chain employs TRBV19 and TRBJ1-2; D is possibly TRBD1 (6 bases). This CDR3 has 12 residues. The V end lost 6 bases, the J end lost 7 bases, and 12 bases lay between the germline ends. CDR1 LNHDA and CDR2 SQIVND come from the germline V gene (reference sequence). CDR3 sequence reads: CASSIQGFGYTF. The CDR3 bases are TGTGCCAGTAGCATTCAGGGGTTTGGCTACACCTTC.

The chain couples TRBV4-1 to TRBJ1-2; D not resolved. The CDR3 sequence is 16 residues long. With 0 bases removed from V and 1 base from J, the gap between germline ends came to 12 bases. Germline V gene sequence: CDR1 MGHRA, CDR2 YSYEKL. For the CDR3, the DNA is TGCGCCAGCAGCCAAGACGGAGATTCTGATAACTATGGCTACACCTTC. The encoded protein is CASSQDGDSDNYGYTF.

This clone was found a few times. The J gene is TRBJ2-2, the V gene TRBV5-1; D might be TRBD2 (5 bases). The CDR3 is made up of 15 amino acids. Per germline, CDR1 SGHRS and CDR2 YFSETQ. V lost 0 bases and J 4 bases, leaving 10 bases between the germline ends. Here the CDR3 reads CASSLGLASTGELFF. In nucleotides, the CDR3 is TGCGCCAGCAGCTTGGGGCTAGCCTCCACCGGGGAGCTGTTTTTT.

The chain joins TRBV7-2 to TRBJ2-7; possible D gene TRBD2, 7 bases. The CDR3 sequence is 16 residues long. Trimming stripped 1 base from V and 6 bases from J, with 19 bases between. From germline, CDR1 is SGHTA and CDR2 FQGNSA. The CDR3 nucleotides are TGTGCCAGCAGCTTAGAATGGGGGGGCAGCCAGGGCGAGCAGTACTTC. Translating gives CASSLEWGGSQGEQYF.

This chain links TRBV25-1 with TRBJ2-1; the D gene is possibly TRBD2 (5 bases). This CDR3 region has 15 residues. The V gene lost 11 bases and the J gene lost 0 bases, with 17 bases spanning the gap. Germline-derived CDR1 and CDR2 are MGHDK and SYGVNS. Written as DNA, the CDR3 is TGTGCCTCTGCAAGGCGGGCCAACTCCTACAATGAGCAGTTCTTC. Its protein is CASARRANSYNEQFF.

The chain combines TRBV10-3 with TRBJ1-1, with 9 bases fitting TRBD1. The CDR3 sequence is 15 residues long. V was pared by 0 bases and J by 5 bases, with 4 bases of the junction left unmatched. Germline V gene lookup returns CDR1 ENHRY and CDR2 SYGVKD. The CDR3 sequence is CAISESMTGGTEAFF. The CDR3 DNA sequence: TGTGCCATCAGTGAGTCGATGACAGGGGGGACTGAAGCTTTCTTT.

This chain connects TRBV7-3 to TRBJ1-1, with D possibly matching TRBD1 (5 bases). V was clipped by 1 base and J by 0 bases, with 9 bases between them. CDR1 and CDR2 (germline): SGHTA, FQGTGA. The CDR3 covers 15 residues. This CDR3 reads CASSLMRGVNTEAFF. The CDR3 coding sequence is TGTGCCAGCAGCTTAATGCGGGGGGTGAACACTGAAGCTTTCTTT.

The chain joins TRBV27 to TRBJ1-1; TRBD1 might be the D (5 bases). With 5 bases removed from V and 6 bases from J, the gap between germline ends came to 13 bases. CDR1 MNHEY and CDR2 SMNVEV come from the germline V gene (reference sequence). The CDR3 length is 13 residues. This CDR3 is CASSRTSRAEAFF. The DNA for the CDR3 is TGTGCCAGCAGTCGCACATCCAGGGCTGAAGCTTTCTTT.

The rearrangement links TRBV4-1 to TRBJ1-4, with D hard to call. Germline V gene sequence: CDR1 MGHRA, CDR2 YSYEKL. Between the trimmed V and J ends, which lost 3 bases and 5 bases, there was a span of 16 bases. This CDR3 has 16 amino acids. In nucleotides, the CDR3 is TGCGCCAGCAGCCAGCCCCCGGGGTCAATCAATGAAAAACTGTTTTTT. It encodes CASSQPPGSINEKLFF.

The chain employs TRBV9 and TRBJ1-2, with D possibly matching TRBD1 (5 bases). Germline V CDR1 and CDR2: SGDLS, YYNGEE. V lost 0 bases, J lost 4 bases, and 13 bases lay in between. CDR3 length equals 15 residues. Here the CDR3 DNA reads TGTGCCAGCAGCGTAGGAAGGGGAACCATCTATGGCTACACCTTC. Translated, it gives CASSVGRGTIYGYTF.

This chain uses TRBV7-2 with TRBJ2-1, with 12 bases identical to TRBD2. The CDR3 loop spans 18 amino acids. Germline values: CDR1 SGHTA, CDR2 FQGNSA. V lost 2 bases to trimming and J lost 0 bases; unmatched junction nucleotides: 5. The CDR3 DNA follows: TGTGCCAGCAGCTTACTAGCGGGAGGGGCTTTCTCCTACAATGAGCAGTTCTTC. Translation gives CASSLLAGGAFSYNEQFF.

The V gene is TRBV6-5, the J gene TRBJ2-7; D gene uncertain. The CDR3 loop spans 16 amino acids. The V end lost 2 bases, the J end lost 6 bases, and 20 bases lay between the germline ends. Germline lookup yields CDR1 MNHEY and CDR2 SVGAGI. CDR3 sequence: CASSYGSGTLWSEQYF. The CDR3 bases are TGTGCCAGCAGTTACGGTTCCGGTACCCTTTGGAGCGAGCAGTACTTC.

The chain employs TRBV10-3 and TRBJ2-7; 10 nucleotides agree with TRBD1. V dropped 6 bases and J dropped 6; count of bases not matched to a gene: 8. Looked up from germline, CDR1 is ENHRY and CDR2 is SYGVKD. This CDR3 is 14 amino acids long. The CDR3 region has the DNA TGTGCCATCAGGGAAATTGGACAGGGGGGCGAGCAGTACTTC. This codes for CAIREIGQGGEQYF.

This clone was picked up a small number of times. V usage is TRBV6-6 and J usage is TRBJ2-1, with TRBD2 as a possible D gene (6 bases). The V and J ends lost 6 bases and 9 bases respectively, with 12 bases between them. This CDR3 is built from 12 residues. Germline V gene data show CDR1 as MNHNY and CDR2 as SVGAGI (reference sequence). The CDR3 DNA is TGTGCCAGCAGCACCGGCGGGGTTGAGCAGTTCTTC. Its protein product is CASSTGGVEQFF.

In its sample, this clone was seen once. The rearrangement uses TRBV28 and TRBJ1-2, with D unresolved. The germline gives CDR1 MDHEN, CDR2 SYDVKM. Trimming pared 8 bases from V and 4 bases from J, leaving 14 bases between. The CDR3 has 13 residues. CDR3 DNA sequence: TGTGCCAGCGGCTCTCGGCGAGGCTATGGCTACACCTTC. This sequence encodes CASGSRRGYGYTF.

The chain combines TRBV3-1 (or the pseudogene TRBV3-2) with TRBJ2-7; the D gene is possibly TRBD2 (6 bases). V was clipped by 3 bases and J by 8 bases, with 8 bases between them. CDR3 length: 11 amino acids. Germline values: CDR1 LGHDT, CDR2 YNNKEL (reference sequence). The CDR3 DNA reads as TGTGCCAGCAGCCACGCGGGACAGCAGTACTTC. Its translation is CASSHAGQQYF.

This chain uses TRBV7-9 with TRBJ2-7; no definite D call. V was cut by 1 base and J by 4 bases, with 14 bases left in between. Germline CDR1 and CDR2: SEHNR and FQNEAQ (reference sequence). This CDR3 comprises 15 residues. CDR3 amino acids: CASSLGASLGYEQYF. The CDR3 coding sequence is TGTGCCAGCAGCTTAGGTGCCAGCCTCGGGTACGAGCAGTACTTC.

This chain connects TRBV6-5 to TRBJ2-2; tentatively, D is TRBD1 (5 bases). Trimming cost V 8 bases and J 7 bases, with 20 bases left between them. Germline V gene sequence: CDR1 MNHEY, CDR2 SVGAGI. The CDR3 runs 15 residues. The CDR3 is CASCYKGARSGELFF. The CDR3 DNA reads TGTGCCAGCTGCTATAAAGGGGCTCGGAGCGGGGAGCTGTTTTTT.

The chain uses TRBV27 and TRBJ2-2, with 13 bases lining up with TRBD2. Germline assignment: CDR1 MNHEY and CDR2 SMNVEV (reference sequence). With V trimmed by 3 bases and J by 5 bases, 6 bases remained unmatched. The CDR3 spans 17 residues. The CDR3 protein is CASSLTPGLAGTGELFF. The DNA of the CDR3 is TGTGCCAGCAGTTTGACTCCGGGACTAGCGGGGACCGGGGAGCTGTTTTTT.

The gene calls are TRBV6-2 or TRBV6-3 and TRBJ2-7; a weak D match, TRBD2 (6 bases). The CDR3 extends over 14 amino acids. Germline V lookup: CDR1 MNHEY, CDR2 SVGEGT. The V gene lost 3 bases and the J gene lost 6 bases, with 15 bases spanning the gap. The CDR3 protein is CASSYLRRESEQYF. The CDR3 nucleotides are TGTGCCAGCAGTTATCTAAGGCGGGAATCCGAGCAGTACTTC.

The J gene is TRBJ1-1, the V gene TRBV21-1. TRBV21-1 is listed as a pseudogene. The CDR3 is 17 residues long. This chain's CDR3 is CASSKNHAGLDNTEAFF. CDR3 DNA sequence: TGTGCCAGCAGCAAAAACCATGCGGGACTGGATAACACTGAAGCTTTCTTT.

The chain employs TRBV6-5 and TRBJ1-4; TRBD1 matches at 7 bases. The CDR3 runs 14 residues. CDR1 MNHEY and CDR2 SVGAGI come from the germline V gene. With 6 bases clipped from V and 7 bases from J, the junction kept 8 bases outside the gene matches. The chain's CDR3 is CASRLTGAIEKLFF. CDR3 sequence (DNA): TGTGCCAGCAGACTTACAGGGGCCATTGAAAAACTGTTTTTT.

The V gene is TRBV5-6, the J gene TRBJ2-4, with 8 bases lining up with TRBD1. V was pared by 1 base and J by 0 bases, with 3 bases of the junction left unmatched. The CDR3 spans 16 residues. Germline V CDR1 and CDR2: SGHDT, YYEEEE. The CDR3 DNA reads TGTGCCAGCAGCTTGAGACAGGGGTTAGCCAAAAACATTCAGTACTTC. Its translation: CASSLRQGLAKNIQYF.